The 12 T cell receptor beta chains in this list originate from one sample, sequenced in a study of tumor-infiltrating lymphocytes in oesophageal squamous cell carcinoma. TCRdb re-derived calls from the PCR reads in MiXCR, one entry per CDR3 protein. Of 15,000 to 20,000 distinct CDR3 sequences in the sample, roughly two fifths were seen once. The sample comprised normal esophageal tissue next to the tumor. The receptors stem from a female donor with esophageal squamous cell carcinoma.

The genes are TRBV6-1 and TRBJ2-5, with D perhaps given as TRBD1 or TRBD2 (7 bases each). The J call may be faulty, since TRBJ2-6 better matches the DNA end. Germline V gene sequence: CDR1 MNHNS, CDR2 SASEGT. The CDR3 length is 21 residues. The CDR3 DNA sequence: TGTGCCAGCAGCCCGGGGGGAGCAAGAGGGGGCTTTGGCTCTGGGGCCAACGTCCTGACTTTC. The encoded protein is CASSPGGARGGFGSGANVLTF.

This clonotype has a count of ten or more. The chain links TRBV30 to TRBJ2-5; perhaps TRBD2 as D (6 bases). Deletions cut 0 bases from V and 7 bases from J, with 15 bases between. From germline, CDR1 is GTSNPN and CDR2 SVGIG (reference sequence). The CDR3 extends over 14 amino acids. The chain's CDR3 is CAWSVLGGIRTQYF. Written as DNA, the CDR3 is TGTGCCTGGAGTGTACTCGGGGGAATCCGGACCCAGTACTTC. Drawing the rest from reference TRBV30 and TRBJ2-5, the complete variable domain is SQTIHQWPATLVQPVGSPLSLECTVEGTSNPNLYWYRQAAGRGLQLLFYSVGIGQISSEVPQNLSASRPQDRQFILSSKKLLLSDSGFYLCAWSVLGGIRTQYFGPGTRLLVL.

Only one count was recorded for this clonotype. The chain carries TRBV6-1 and TRBJ2-3; 7 bases are shared with TRBD1. J lost 1 base, V lost 5 bases, and 6 bases had no gene match. The V gene's germline CDR1 is MNHNS and CDR2 SASEGT. There are 15 residues in the CDR3. The DNA of the CDR3 is TGTGCCAGCAGTAGGGACAGCTGGGGCACAGATACGCAGTATTTT. Protein product: CASSRDSWGTDTQYF.

Turning to this clonotype: Because it lacks the conserved phenylalanine or tryptophan at the end, this CDR3 is likely a read error. Because the CDR3's place on the DNA is in doubt, the DNA is left out and the CDR3 is given as listed by TCRdb. The V call is TRBV7-8, the J call TRBJ2-3; no DNA check was done on the table's D call, TRBD2. CDR1 and CDR2 from the germline V gene are SGHVS and FQNEAQ. Ends included, the CDR3 has 16 residues. CDR3 region: CASSTSGGPTEQYFGP.

V usage is TRBV12-3 or TRBV12-4 and J usage is TRBJ2-5; D remains ambiguous. The CDR3 has 11 residues. V gave up 6 bases and J gave up 5 bases, with 7 bases separating them. CDR3 DNA sequence: TGTGCCAGCAGCGTATTGGAGACCCAGTACTTC. This codes for CASSVLETQYF.

This clonotype was detected only a few times. This rearrangement joins TRBV20-1 to TRBJ2-5; TRBD1 matches 8 bases. Losses at the gene ends were 1 base for V and 4 bases for J; bases not matched to a gene: 5. Germline CDR1 reads DFQATT; CDR2 reads SNEGSKA (reference sequence). This CDR3 region has 14 residues. In nucleotides, the CDR3 is TGCAGTGCTAGAGTTGGGACAGGAAGAGAGACCCAGTACTTC. Translated: CSARVGTGRETQYF.

This clonotype was detected ten times or more. The chain employs TRBV5-1 and TRBJ2-1, with a possible D match to TRBD2 (5 bases). V shed 4 bases and J shed 0 bases, with 11 bases lying between them. Germline lookup yields CDR1 SGHRS and CDR2 YFSETQ. This CDR3 region has 15 residues. The DNA for the CDR3 is TGCGCCAGCAGCCTTGTAGCGCACTCCTACAATGAGCAGTTCTTC. Encoded protein: CASSLVAHSYNEQFF.

The rearrangement links TRBV7-2 to TRBJ1-5; D gene uncertain. Trimming removed 2 bases at V and 3 bases at J, with 11 bases between. This CDR3 contains 15 residues. Germline CDR1 reads SGHTA; CDR2 reads FQGNSA. CDR3 nucleotides: TGTGCCAGCAGCTTACACGGCAAACACAATCAGCCCCAGCATTTT. Protein sequence: CASSLHGKHNQPQHF.

The rearrangement joins TRBV27 to TRBJ2-1; D gene uncertain. The CDR3 is 11 residues long. CDR1 and CDR2 from the germline V gene are MNHEY and SMNVEV (reference sequence). The V and J ends lost 5 bases and 8 bases respectively, with 7 bases between them. The CDR3 coding sequence is TGTGCCAGCAGTCATTACGATGAGCAGTTCTTC. It encodes CASSHYDEQFF.

The chain has TRBV7-8 and TRBJ2-7; the D gene is possibly TRBD2 (6 bases). V was trimmed by 5 bases and J by 9 bases, leaving 17 bases between them. The germline gives CDR1 SGHVS, CDR2 FQNEAQ. The CDR3 covers 13 residues. In DNA form, the CDR3 reads TGTGCCAGCAGCCTGGGGGGAGGCCGGGGGCAGTACTTC. Protein sequence: CASSLGGGRGQYF.

This clonotype was observed many times. The J gene is TRBJ2-3, the V gene TRBV5-1, with 11 bases aligning to TRBD1. Germline V lookup: CDR1 SGHRS, CDR2 YFSETQ. The CDR3 length is 15 residues. Trimming took 3 bases from V and 2 from J; bases not matched to a gene: 2. In DNA form, the CDR3 reads TGCGCCAGCAGCTCGGGACAGGGGGACACAGATACGCAGTATTTT. This translates into CASSSGQGDTDTQYF.

This clonotype was seen once. The V call is TRBV11-2, the J call TRBJ2-3; perhaps TRBD2 as D (5 bases). The DNA end favors TRBJ2-7, so the J call may be wrong. This CDR3 is built from 15 residues. CDR1 and CDR2 from the germline V gene are SGHAT and FQNNGV. CDR3 sequence: CASSLVRGSSYEQYF. CDR3 bases: TGTGCCAGCAGCTTAGTTCGAGGGAGTAGCTACGAGCAGTACTTC.